One sample yielded the 27 T cell receptor beta chains listed below, sequenced in a study of beta chain features in type 1 diabetes (dated by TCRdb to the late 2010s). Library creation used the immunoSEQ multiplex PCR assay. The High Capacity cDNA Reverse Transcription Kit was used to reverse transcribe all of the isolated RNA, meaning that expressed TCRB transcripts were what got sequenced. TCRdb took this table from immuneACCESS and kept in-frame rearrangements with V and J called. Such tables lack part of the clones; where checked against another copy, unresolved V genes explain under half of the gap, and the rest is unexplained. For this sample the table gives around 290,000 clones, of which around 7.3% were detected only once. The ten largest clones add up to roughly 1% of the sample. Sequencing was performed on central memory CD4+ T cells from blood. These receptor sequences come from a woman younger than 35 in good health.

The gene calls are TRBV30 and TRBJ2-5; TRBD2 might be the D (5 bases). The J call may be faulty, since TRBJ2-7 better matches the DNA end. This CDR3 comprises 14 residues. Per germline, CDR1 GTSNPN and CDR2 SVGIG (reference sequence). CDR3 in DNA: TGTGCCTGGAGTGTATCTAGCTGGGCCTACGAGCAGTACTTC. It encodes CAWSVSSWAYEQYF.

This clone was counted between two and nine times. The V gene is TRBV7-3, the J gene TRBJ2-5; D is uncertain. CDR1 is SGHTA, CDR2 FQGTGA, per germline. The CDR3 length is 13 residues. V shed 5 bases and J shed 5 bases, with 12 bases lying between them. CDR3: CASSARPGETQYF. DNA of the CDR3: TGTGCCAGCAGCGCCCGCCCCGGGGAGACCCAGTACTTC. Variable domain in full (rest from reference TRBV7-3 and TRBJ2-5): GAGVSQTPSNKVTEKGKYVELRCDPISGHTALYWYRQSLGQGPEFLIYFQGTGAADDSGLPNDRFFAVRPEGSVSTLKIQRTERGDSAVYLCASSARPGETQYFGPGTRLLVL.

This clone was seen more than once but under ten times. This may be a read error: a much more frequent sequence differs by one nucleotide. This chain connects TRBV7-2 to TRBJ2-1, with 12 positions matching TRBD2. CDR1 SGHTA and CDR2 FQGNSA come from the germline V gene. Trimming removed 5 bases from V and 3 bases from J; junction bases left unmatched: 2. This CDR3 spans 15 amino acids. CDR3 sequence: CASSLGLAGYNEQFF. The CDR3 DNA follows: TGTGCCAGCAGCCTGGGACTAGCGGGCTACAATGAGCAGTTCTTC.

The chain links TRBV7-2 to TRBJ2-5; weak D call: TRBD1 (6 bases). Looked up from germline, CDR1 is SGHTA and CDR2 is FQGNSA. V lost 5 bases to trimming and J lost 1 base, with 11 bases between them. CDR3 size: 14 residues. CDR3 coding DNA: TGTGCCAGCAGCGATCGAGGGGGCCAAGAGACCCAGTACTTC. It is translated as CASSDRGGQETQYF.

This clone was seen a handful of times. The chain combines TRBV4-1 with TRBJ1-4; 7 bases line up with TRBD1. Germline assignment: CDR1 MGHRA and CDR2 YSYEKL. The CDR3 runs 16 residues. J was trimmed by 3 bases and V by 3 bases; bases with no gene match: 7. The CDR3 loop is CASSHQIDRANEKLFF. The CDR3 region has the DNA TGCGCCAGCAGCCACCAAATCGACAGGGCTAATGAAAAACTGTTTTTT.

The V gene is TRBV10-3, the J gene TRBJ2-1; the D gene is possibly TRBD2 (5 bases). The CDR3 loop spans 14 amino acids. V lost 4 bases, J lost 5 bases, and 12 bases lay in between. CDR1 is ENHRY, CDR2 SYGVKD, per germline. CDR3 sequence (DNA): TGTGCCATCAGTGGTTTTAGCGCGAACAATGAGCAGTTCTTC. The encoded protein is CAISGFSANNEQFF.

The chain uses TRBV7-3 and TRBJ2-3; weak D call: TRBD2 (5 bases). There are 15 residues in the CDR3. The germline V gene has CDR1 SGHTA and CDR2 FQGTGA. The V and J ends lost 2 bases and 3 bases respectively, with 12 bases between them. CDR3 amino acids: CASSLGGGHTDTQYF. The CDR3 nucleotides read TGTGCCAGCAGCTTAGGCGGAGGCCATACAGATACGCAGTATTTT.

J is TRBJ2-7 and V is TRBV4-1; TRBD1 matches 8 bases. CDR3 size: 15 residues. Germline V gene lookup returns CDR1 MGHRA and CDR2 YSYEKL. Trimming removed 4 bases from V and 4 bases from J; junction bases left unmatched: 9. The CDR3, as DNA: TGCGCCAGCAGCCCCATCGGCAGGGGGCGATACGAGCAGTACTTC. Its translation: CASSPIGRGRYEQYF.

There are a few counts of this clone. The chain has TRBV28 and TRBJ2-7, with D unclear. V lost 6 bases and J lost 7, with 16 bases in between. Germline CDR1 MDHEN, CDR2 SYDVKM. The CDR3 contains 13 residues. The CDR3 DNA follows: TGTGCCAGCAGCAATGTGGGTCCAGGAGAGCAGTACGTC. Encoded protein: CASSNVGPGEQYV.

This clone was seen a handful of times. The V gene is TRBV6-5, the J gene TRBJ2-5, with 7 bases matching TRBD2. Germline V gene lookup returns CDR1 MNHEY and CDR2 SVGAGI. This CDR3 region has 14 residues. Trimming cost V 8 bases and J 5 bases; bases outside gene matches: 11. CDR3 sequence reads: CASGAEEGGETQYF. CDR3 nucleotide sequence: TGTGCCAGCGGGGCTGAGGAGGGAGGGGAGACCCAGTACTTC.

This clone occurred many times. The chain couples TRBV7-9 to TRBJ2-1; no clear D. The CDR3 covers 14 residues. Germline V gene lookup returns CDR1 SEHNR and CDR2 FQNEAQ (reference sequence). Trimming cost V 3 bases and J 7 bases, with 13 bases left between them. In nucleotides, the CDR3 is TGTGCCAGCAGCTTGATTAGCTCGTCGAATGAGCAGTTCTTC. This encodes CASSLISSSNEQFF. Based on the CDR3 plus reference TRBV7-9 and TRBJ2-1, the full variable domain is DTGVSQNPRHKITKRGQNVTFRCDPISEHNRLYWYRQTLGQGPEFLTYFQNEAQLEKSRLLSDRFSAERPKGSFSTLEIQRTEQGDSAMYLCASSLISSSNEQFFGPGTRLTVL.

This clone has only a few counts. The chain is built from TRBV19 and TRBJ1-1, with D perhaps matching TRBD1 (5 bases). This CDR3 is built from 13 residues. Germline V lookup: CDR1 LNHDA, CDR2 SQIVND (reference sequence). V shed 5 bases and J shed 3 bases, with 10 bases lying between them. The CDR3 here is CASSRRVDTEAFF. The CDR3 region has the DNA TGTGCCAGTAGTCGCAGGGTGGACACTGAAGCTTTCTTT.

The V gene is TRBV29-1, the J gene TRBJ2-1; 12 bases are shared with TRBD1. This CDR3 is built from 12 residues. The germline gives CDR1 SQVTM, CDR2 ANQGSEA. Trimming removed 8 bases from V and 10 bases from J; junction bases left unmatched: 6. DNA for the CDR3: TGCAGCTTAAGGGGACAGGGGGCCGAGCAGTTCTTC. It translates to CSLRGQGAEQFF.

V usage is TRBV7-2 and J usage is TRBJ2-3; D ambiguous. Germline lookup yields CDR1 SGHTA and CDR2 FQGNSA. Trimming shortened V by 1 base and J by 0 bases, and 8 bases separated the two germline ends. The CDR3 covers 15 residues. The CDR3 nucleotides are TGTGCCAGCAGCTTAGTAGACACTAGCACAGATACGCAGTATTTT. Translating gives CASSLVDTSTDTQYF.

The sample holds a few counts of this clone. V gene TRBV11-1 combines with J gene TRBJ2-1; maybe TRBD2 (6 bases). The CDR3 consists of 11 residues. V lost 2 bases, J lost 15 bases, and 11 bases lay in between. CDR1 and CDR2 from the germline V gene are SGHAT and FQDESV (reference sequence). CDR3 DNA: TGTGCCAGCAGCTTATTGGGACTTCCGTTCTTC. It encodes CASSLLGLPFF.

The V gene is TRBV5-8, the J gene TRBJ2-3; 7 bases are a match to TRBD1. The J segment lost 4 bases and the V segment lost 4 bases, leaving 6 bases of the junction unmatched. This CDR3 spans 14 amino acids. Germline values: CDR1 SGHTS, CDR2 YDEGEE. This CDR3 is CASSKPTGPDTQYF. CDR3 in DNA: TGTGCCAGCAGCAAACCGACAGGGCCAGATACGCAGTATTTT.

In this sample, this clone turned up many times. V is TRBV10-3 and J is TRBJ2-3; D gene unclear. Trimming took 4 bases from V and 3 from J, leaving 8 bases between them. CDR1 is ENHRY and CDR2 is SYGVKD in the germline V gene. The length of the CDR3 is 13 residues. This CDR3 is CAISGSATDTQYF. The CDR3 DNA follows: TGTGCCATCAGTGGCTCCGCTACAGATACGCAGTATTTT.

This rearrangement joins TRBV7-2 to TRBJ2-7, with 9 nucleotides matching TRBD1. V dropped 5 bases and J dropped 0; count of bases not matched to a gene: 5. There are 15 residues in the CDR3. Germline V gene lookup returns CDR1 SGHTA and CDR2 FQGNSA. The CDR3 spells CASSLDRGSSYEQYF. The CDR3, as DNA: TGTGCCAGCAGCCTGGACAGGGGAAGCTCCTACGAGCAGTACTTC. The full variable domain, rest sourced from reference TRBV7-2 and TRBJ2-7, is GAGVSQSPSNKVTEKGKDVELRCDPISGHTALYWYRQSLGQGLEFLIYFQGNSAPDKSGLPSDRFSAERTGGSVSTLTIQRTQQEDSAVYLCASSLDRGSSYEQYFGPGTRLTVT.

The chain carries TRBV2 and TRBJ2-1, with D possibly called TRBD1 or TRBD2 (5 bases each). Trimming took 6 bases from V and 8 from J, leaving 20 bases between them. The germline gives CDR1 SNHLY, CDR2 FYNNEI. The CDR3 totals 15 residues. Here the CDR3 reads CASRDGLGSTDEQFF. The CDR3 nucleotides read TGTGCCAGCAGGGACGGACTGGGCTCGACAGATGAGCAGTTCTTC.

This clone appeared many times. Compared with germline, one end of the junction differs, possibly owing to a read error. The chain joins TRBV6-6 to TRBJ2-1; D is possibly TRBD1 (6 bases). The V gene's germline CDR1 is MNHNY and CDR2 SVGAGI (reference sequence). This CDR3 is 13 amino acids long. CDR3 bases: TGTGCCAGCAGTTGGACAGCCTACAGTGAGCAGTTCTTC. It yields the protein CASSWTAYSEQFF.

This clone has more than one count but fewer than ten. The chain is built from TRBV5-1 and TRBJ2-5; D may be TRBD1 (5 bases). Trimming removed 4 bases at V and 0 bases at J, with 10 bases between. The germline V gene encodes CDR1 SGHRS and CDR2 YFSETQ. CDR3 length: 14 amino acids. CDR3 region: CASSPQGNQETQYF. The CDR3 DNA is TGCGCCAGCAGCCCCCAGGGTAACCAAGAGACCCAGTACTTC.

The chain has TRBV5-1 and TRBJ1-2, with TRBD1 matching over 11 bases. The germline V gene encodes CDR1 SGHRS and CDR2 YFSETQ. The CDR3 length is 14 residues. V shed 3 bases and J 9 bases; nucleotides not matched to a gene: 7. The CDR3 spells CASSSDRGRIRYTF. CDR3 nucleotide sequence: TGCGCCAGCAGCTCGGACAGGGGGCGCATACGCTACACCTTC.

This clone was detected many times. This chain links TRBV13 with TRBJ2-2; TRBD1 might be the D (6 bases). The germline V gene has CDR1 PRHDT and CDR2 FYEKMQ (reference sequence). Trimming took off 1 base at V and 4 bases at J, with 10 bases between the two ends. The length of the CDR3 is 15 residues. Here the CDR3 DNA reads TGTGCCAGCAGCTTAGTAGGGGGAGTCACCGGGGAGCTGTTTTTT. It codes for CASSLVGGVTGELFF.

The sample holds a few counts of this clone. DNA of the CDR3: TGCAGCGTTGAAGCCTCGTTCACCCAGTACTTC. Its translation: CSVEASFTQYF. This sequence joins TRBV29-1 and TRBJ2-5; D unclear. Deletions cut 1 base from V and 8 bases from J, with 8 bases between. The germline gives CDR1 SQVTM, CDR2 ANQGSEA. The CDR3 totals 11 residues.

This chain links TRBV5-1 with TRBJ2-6; D might be TRBD1 (5 bases). From germline, CDR1 is SGHRS and CDR2 YFSETQ. CDR3 length: 16 amino acids. Trimming cost V 4 bases and J 2 bases, with 13 bases left between them. This chain's CDR3 is CASSQVDTAGANVLTF. The CDR3 nucleotides are TGCGCCAGCAGCCAAGTGGACACGGCTGGGGCCAACGTCCTGACTTTC.

A few counts support this clone. V and J are TRBV2 and TRBJ1-3; D is perhaps TRBD1 (6 bases). The CDR3 spans 14 residues. Trimming left V 4 bases short and J 4 bases short, with 11 bases between. Looked up from germline, CDR1 is SNHLY and CDR2 is FYNNEI. The CDR3, as DNA: TGTGCCAGCAGTGTGGCAGGGGCGGGAAACACCATATATTTT. Encoded protein: CASSVAGAGNTIYF.

This clone was recorded a few times. The J gene is TRBJ2-1, the V gene TRBV5-4; TRBD2 matches 10 bases. The CDR3 loop spans 16 amino acids. The germline gives CDR1 SGHNT, CDR2 YYREEE (reference sequence). With 4 bases clipped from V and 7 bases from J, the junction kept 11 bases outside the gene matches. The DNA of the CDR3 is TGTGCCAGCAGCCCGGATTCTAGCGGGAGACCTAATGAGCAGTTCTTC. Translated, it gives CASSPDSSGRPNEQFF.